Each of the 21 T cell receptor beta chains below was sequenced from the same sample in a study of identical twins. TCRdb reprocessed the 5' RACE reads with MiXCR, giving one entry per CDR3 protein. The sample includes 200,000 to 300,000 distinct CDR3 sequences, approximately 7% of them seen just once. The same sample was also studied in work on yellow fever vaccine responses in identical twins.

Specimen: memory (CD45RO+) T cells sorted from blood. These receptors were collected from a woman under 30 in good health.

There are a few counts of this clonotype. V is TRBV10-3 and J is TRBJ2-4, with 8 bases lining up with TRBD1. The CDR3 contains 16 residues. V lost 2 bases, J lost 3 bases, and 6 bases stayed unmatched. Germline values: CDR1 ENHRY, CDR2 SYGVKD. The chain's CDR3 is CAISELSGGGKNIQYF. The DNA of the CDR3 is TGTGCCATCAGTGAGCTGTCAGGGGGCGGCAAAAACATTCAGTACTTC.

This clonotype was seen a few times. The chain links TRBV12-3 or TRBV12-4 to TRBJ1-6; the D gene is possibly TRBD1 (5 bases). The CDR3 contains 13 residues. V lost 6 bases, J lost 4 bases, and 7 bases lay in between. The CDR3: CASRRQYNSPLHF. The CDR3 coding sequence is TGTGCCAGCAGACGACAGTATAATTCACCCCTCCACTTT.

This clonotype was detected ten times or more. This chain uses TRBV2 with TRBJ2-3, with a possible D match to TRBD2 (6 bases). Trimming cost V 7 bases and J 2 bases, with 22 bases left between them. CDR3 length: 17 residues. The germline V gene encodes CDR1 SNHLY and CDR2 FYNNEI. The CDR3 DNA sequence: TGTGCCAGCAATCGAGGAGGGACTCTGAAAAACACAGATACGCAGTATTTT. Translated, it gives CASNRGGTLKNTDTQYF.

V gene TRBV5-5 combines with J gene TRBJ2-3, with D possibly being TRBD2 (5 bases). The CDR3 is 16 amino acids. Trimming took off 0 bases at V and 2 bases at J, with 13 bases between the two ends. Germline-derived CDR1 and CDR2 are SGHKS and YYEKEE (reference sequence). The CDR3 loop reads CASSLAGRAPTDTQYF. CDR3 DNA sequence: TGTGCCAGCAGCTTGGCTGGGCGGGCCCCCACAGATACGCAGTATTTT. The variable domain in full, completed from reference TRBV5-5 and TRBJ2-3, reads DAGVTQSPTHLIKTRGQQVTLRCSPISGHKSVSWYQQVLGQGPQFIFQYYEKEERGRGNFPDRFSARQFPNYSSELNVNALLLGDSALYLCASSLAGRAPTDTQYFGPGTRLTVL.

This clonotype was counted many times. DNA for the CDR3: TGCGCCAGCGGGCAACGGACTAGCGGACCCTACGAGCAGTACTTC. It yields the protein CASGQRTSGPYEQYF. The chain employs TRBV5-1 and TRBJ2-7, with 10 bases that match TRBD2. Germline CDR1 is SGHRS and CDR2 is YFSETQ. CDR3 length: 15 amino acids. The trim removed 7 bases at V and 2 bases at J, leaving 9 bases unmatched.

The sample holds many counts of this clonotype. This chain connects TRBV18 to TRBJ2-1; D is possibly TRBD1 or TRBD2 (5 bases each). V was clipped by 0 bases and J by 7 bases, with 13 bases between them. The CDR3 runs to 15 residues. Germline loops: CDR1 KGHSH, CDR2 LQKENI. DNA for the CDR3: TGTGCCAGCTCACCACCGTCTAGTTGGGGGAATGAGCAGTTCTTC. The encoded protein is CASSPPSSWGNEQFF.

The gene calls are TRBV27 and TRBJ2-1, with D maybe TRBD1 (6 bases). The CDR3 covers 13 residues. Germline lookup yields CDR1 MNHEY and CDR2 SMNVEV (reference sequence). Trimming shortened V by 4 bases and J by 10 bases, and 14 bases separated the two germline ends. CDR3 DNA: TGTGCCAGCAGTTCTTACCTCACAGGGGAGCAGTTCTTC. It codes for CASSSYLTGEQFF.

The chain links TRBV7-8 to TRBJ2-2; D not certain. Germline V gene sequence: CDR1 SGHVS, CDR2 FQNEAQ. The CDR3 runs to 15 residues. Deletions cut 1 base from V and 2 bases from J, with 8 bases between. The CDR3 DNA follows: TGTGCCAGCAGCTTAGTCCTCCTAAACACCGGGGAGCTGTTTTTT. It encodes CASSLVLLNTGELFF.

This clonotype came up many times. This chain links TRBV12-3 or TRBV12-4 with TRBJ2-1; 7 bases are shared with TRBD1. CDR3 length equals 16 residues. V was pared by 2 bases and J by 7 bases, with 11 bases of the junction left unmatched. The CDR3 nucleotides read TGTGCCAGCAGTTTACAGGGAAGGGGGCAGGTGAATGAGCAGTTCTTC. It specifies CASSLQGRGQVNEQFF.

The V gene is TRBV20-1, the J gene TRBJ2-1; 9 bases match TRBD2. This CDR3 is 15 amino acids long. V was pared by 4 bases and J by 1 base, with 5 bases of the junction left unmatched. The germline CDR1 and CDR2 sequences are DFQATT and SNEGSKA (reference sequence). The CDR3 protein is CSANLAGLSYNEQFF. DNA of the CDR3: TGCAGTGCTAATCTAGCGGGATTATCCTACAATGAGCAGTTCTTC.

The chain joins TRBV29-1 to TRBJ2-7; possible D gene TRBD1, 6 bases. The germline V gene encodes CDR1 SQVTM and CDR2 ANQGSEA. The length of the CDR3 is 15 residues. V was pared by 6 bases and J by 0 bases, with 18 bases between. The CDR3 DNA follows: TGCAGCGTGAGAGGGGGAGACACGAGCTCCTACGAGCAGTACTTC. Translated: CSVRGGDTSSYEQYF.

This clonotype was seen at least ten times. V and J are TRBV6-1 and TRBJ2-1; TRBD2 agrees at 12 bases. The length of the CDR3 is 15 residues. Germline CDR1 is MNHNS and CDR2 is SASEGT. The junction had 13 bases not matched to a gene; V was cut back by 3 bases and J by 16 bases. CDR3 loop: CASSEIFNLAGGSFF. CDR3 DNA sequence: TGTGCCAGCAGTGAGATTTTCAATCTAGCGGGGGGGAGCTTCTTC.

The genes are TRBV28 and TRBJ2-5; 11 bases agree with TRBD1. CDR3 length equals 15 residues. Germline CDR1 reads MDHEN; CDR2 reads SYDVKM. J gave up 3 bases and V 5 bases, and 5 bases lay outside the gene matches. The CDR3 reads CASSPGTGGKETQYF. As DNA, the CDR3 is TGTGCCAGCAGTCCCGGGACAGGGGGTAAAGAGACCCAGTACTTC.

The DNA for the CDR3 is TGTGCCAGCAGCTTAGGTCGGCGGGGGGGCCTAGATACGCAGTATTTT. Its translation: CASSLGRRGGLDTQYF. The chain combines TRBV11-2 with TRBJ2-3; 9 bases agree with TRBD2. The V and J ends lost 1 base and 5 bases, in that order; junction bases with no gene match: 7. CDR1 is SGHAT, CDR2 FQNNGV, per germline. CDR3 size: 16 residues.

This clonotype has only a few counts. This chain joins TRBV20-1 and TRBJ1-1; D gene uncertain. Trimming pared 0 bases from V and 5 bases from J, leaving 13 bases between. Germline V gene data show CDR1 as DFQATT and CDR2 as SNEGSKA (reference sequence). CDR3 length: 14 amino acids. The CDR3 protein is CSARDGSMGTEAFF. CDR3 DNA sequence: TGCAGTGCTAGAGATGGTTCTATGGGTACTGAAGCTTTCTTT.

This clonotype showed up just a few times. The DNA for the CDR3 is TGCGCCAGCAGCATGGGACAGGAAGAGACCCAGTACTTC. Translating it yields CASSMGQEETQYF. The V gene is TRBV5-1, the J gene TRBJ2-5; TRBD1 agrees at 8 bases. Trimming at V came to 4 bases and at J to 3 bases, leaving 2 bases not matched to a gene. Germline V gene data show CDR1 as SGHRS and CDR2 as YFSETQ. CDR3 length: 13 residues.

This clonotype appeared a few times. The CDR3 loop is CASSAPWTSGEQFF. The CDR3 coding sequence is TGTGCCAGCAGCGCGCCCTGGACTAGCGGAGAGCAGTTCTTC. The genes are TRBV7-6 and TRBJ2-1; 10 bases match TRBD2. Looked up from germline, CDR1 is SGHVS and CDR2 is FNYEAQ. The ends lost 5 bases at V and 10 bases at J; junction bases unmatched: 8. This CDR3 region has 14 residues.

This clonotype was counted ten times or more. The chain recombines TRBV12-3 or TRBV12-4 with TRBJ2-7; tentatively, D is TRBD2 (5 bases). The length of the CDR3 is 12 residues. V was clipped by 5 bases and J by 2 bases, with 7 bases between them. Written as DNA, the CDR3 is TGTGCCAGCAGTAACGGGGCCTACGAGCAGTACTTC. Amino acids: CASSNGAYEQYF.

This clonotype was seen a handful of times. The rearrangement uses TRBV5-6 and TRBJ1-1, with unresolved D. The CDR3 runs 18 residues. CDR1 and CDR2 from the germline V gene are SGHDT and YYEEEE. The V end was cut by 2 bases, the J end by 1 base, with 21 bases between. DNA for the CDR3: TGTGCCAGCAGCTTAGGGCGTTGGGAAATTGTTTCGAACACTGAAGCTTTCTTT. Amino acids: CASSLGRWEIVSNTEAFF.

J is TRBJ2-5 and V is TRBV4-2; 12 bases are a match to TRBD2. The junction had 8 bases not matched to a gene; V was cut back by 1 base and J by 5 bases. Germline CDR1 reads LGHNA; CDR2 reads YNFKEQ. The CDR3 sequence is 17 residues long. CDR3: CASSQVGTSGYGETQYF. In DNA, the CDR3 is TGTGCCAGCAGCCAAGTCGGGACTAGCGGGTACGGGGAGACCCAGTACTTC.

This clonotype was seen only a few times. This chain connects TRBV10-1 to TRBJ2-7; D is unclear. V was shortened by 3 bases and J by 7 bases, with 16 bases between the two germline ends. The CDR3 totals 14 residues. The germline CDR1 and CDR2 sequences are WNHNN and SYGVQD (reference sequence). The CDR3 is CASSEFSIGGEQYF. CDR3 DNA sequence: TGCGCCAGCAGTGAATTTAGTATCGGTGGGGAGCAGTACTTC.